Here is one T cell receptor beta chain with its context. The data derive from a study of T cell changes during pregnancy in multiple sclerosis. Clones were sequenced by immunoSEQ multiplex PCR, and TCRdb holds only the in-frame ones, with some missing. The repertoire has 60,000 to 85,000 clones, roughly 94% of them found once; the top ten carry around 0.6%. The sample was peripheral blood, taken in the third trimester of pregnancy. This clonotype was obtained from a female donor with multiple sclerosis, enrolled in a pregnancy study.

The CDR3 nucleotides are TGTGCCAGCAGCGCCCGCCTAGCGGGGGGGCGTGAGACCCAGTACTTC. Translation gives CASSARLAGGRETQYF. This rearrangement joins TRBV7-2 to TRBJ2-5, with 12 nucleotides matching TRBD2. The CDR3 loop spans 16 amino acids. The germline CDR1 and CDR2 sequences are SGHTA and FQGNSA. The V segment lost 5 bases and the J segment 5 bases; nucleotides outside the gene matches: 9. Looking up the rest from reference TRBV7-2 and TRBJ2-5 gives the full variable domain: GAGVSQSPSNKVTEKGKDVELRCDPISGHTALYWYRQSLGQGLEFLIYFQGNSAPDKSGLPSDRFSAERTGGSVSTLTIQRTQQEDSAVYLCASSARLAGGRETQYFGPGTRLLVL.